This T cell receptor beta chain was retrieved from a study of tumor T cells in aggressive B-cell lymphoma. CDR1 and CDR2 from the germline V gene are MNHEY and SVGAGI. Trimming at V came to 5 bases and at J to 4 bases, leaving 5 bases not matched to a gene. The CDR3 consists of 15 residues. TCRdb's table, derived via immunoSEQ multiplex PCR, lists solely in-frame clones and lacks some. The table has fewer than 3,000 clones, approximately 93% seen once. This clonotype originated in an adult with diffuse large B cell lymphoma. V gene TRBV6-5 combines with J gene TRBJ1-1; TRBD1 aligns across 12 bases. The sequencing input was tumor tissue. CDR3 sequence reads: CASSIRDRGPTEAFF. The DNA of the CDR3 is TGTGCCAGCAGTATTCGGGACAGGGGGCCCACTGAAGCTTTCTTT.